This note documents a single T cell receptor beta chain sequence. Antigen unknown. This record belongs to a study of shared clonotypes between healthy human individuals. Study outcomes and limitations: Sequencing depth was expected to influence donor clonotype sharing.

Some clones are missing from TCRdb's copy, which holds only in-frame ones; the method was immunoSEQ multiplex PCR. The table has under 2.5 million clones, roughly 90% seen once. V trimming: 3 bases; J trimming: 0 bases; junction bases outside the gene matches: 8. Germline CDR1 reads MDHEN; CDR2 reads SYDVKM. The CDR3 is 16 amino acids. Input material: naive CD4+ T cells from PBMCs. Subset noted: CD45RA+ positively selected. The genes are TRBV28 and TRBJ2-7, with TRBD2 identical over 7 bases. The clonotype originates from a man aged 18 to 29 in good health. Some clones in this sample may be carry-over from other donors' samples. The CDR3 DNA reads TGTGCCAGCAGTTTCCCGCTAGCGGTTAGCTCCTACGAGCAGTACTTC. Residues: CASSFPLAVSSYEQYF.